This T cell receptor beta chain is from a study of T cells in Graves' hyperthyroidism and ophthalmopathy (dated by TCRdb to the late 2010s). Regarding the complete study: Peripheral blood was collected at initial diagnosis, before any treatment. Following sampling, methimazole starting at 30 mg daily was given to hyperthyroidism patients, and high-dose intravenous methylprednisolone was given to ophthalmopathy patients. An independent validation cohort of around 19 hyperthyroidism patients and about 16 patients who later progressed to ophthalmopathy tested prospective prediction of ophthalmopathy. For training and testing, the 100 or so patients in the discovery cohort were randomly divided in a 7:3 ratio. Thyroid tissue and blood T-cell repertoires from several Graves' hyperthyroidism patients were also compared in the study. A discovery cohort of 95 to 100 patients, about 43 with Graves' ophthalmopathy and fewer than 65 with stable Graves' hyperthyroidism, was used to find distinguishing TCR V-J signatures. The paper describes TCR Vbeta CDR3 sequencing of some 130 peripheral blood samples, made up of 43 ophthalmopathy patients, roughly 72 hyperthyroidism patients and approximately 17 progressor patients.

Amplification of TCR beta CDR3 regions was carried out from RNA transcripts. The first round of RT-PCR for the TCR CDR3 was performed with the HTBI primer set and the Qiagen OneStep RT-PCR kit. A second multiplex PCR round built the libraries, followed by size selection and purification. The libraries were sequenced on an Illumina HiSeq2000 using paired-end 100 bp reads. As for how the authors treated the data: SOAPnuke was used to process the raw data, throwing out any read that contained adapters or uncalled bases, had a mean Phred below 15, or lacked an exact constant-primer or identifier match. High-quality paired reads were merged using COPE v1.2.5, and each unique nucleotide sequence was defined as a clonotype. MiTCR v1.1 was used to align the clonotypes against IMGT TRBV, TRBD and TRBJ reference segments. Only V-J combinations with frequency above 0.0001, covering roughly 99% of repertoires, were analysed. The TCS score was defined as the ratio of F50 (clonal expansion) to E x V (chaos), calculated using BLOSUM62-based TCRdist between CDR3 peptides within each V-J. Welch's t-statistics and random forest reduced some 510 V-J features to 13, which were used in a naive Bayes classifier (R e1071). Using fastp at Q25 and MiXCR, TCRdb reprocessed the public reads and kept productive beta chains. Identical CDR3 proteins give one entry, which carries the most common genes and DNA. Here the V and J calls rest on TCRdb's processing, not on the authors' analysis. The sample data list a few hundred thousand distinct CDR3 sequences, and approximately 17% of these were observed just once. The ten largest clones add up to just over 55% of the sample.

What the research found in general, with its limitations: Blood samples also contained most of the expanded thyroid clonotypes (frequency above 0.001), which suggests that blood repertoires may reflect thyroid immune responses. Sample size was not statistically predetermined, and blinding of investigators to group allocation was not performed. In validation, progression to ophthalmopathy was predicted by the model with around 70% sensitivity and about 72% specificity, a median of roughly six months before onset. A 13 V-J signature model separated ophthalmopathy from stable hyperthyroidism, with 87.88% sensitivity and around 84% specificity in cross-validation and 80%/75% in testing.

Ophthalmopathy patients had moderately to severely active disease, Clinical Activity Score of at least 3, NOSPECS grade of at least 4, and duration under 3 months. Patients with uncontrolled infections, other autoimmune diseases, pregnancy or lactation were excluded. Clinical symptoms, serum thyroxine and TRAb, thyroid ultrasound, and orbital computed tomography formed the basis for the diagnoses. PBMCs were isolated from about 9 ml of fresh peripheral blood by Ficoll-Paque density gradient centrifugation. Total RNA was extracted with Trizol reagent, and quality was checked on an Agilent 2100 Bioanalyzer. The cysteine opens and the phenylalanine closes a CDR3 of 11 amino acids. CDR3 DNA is the only sequence kept; it has 33 bases, read in frame from the first base. The V and J ends are trimmed by 0 bases and 4 bases, leaving 3 bases between them. The germline V gene (reference sequence) yields GTSNPN for CDR1 and SVGIG for CDR2.

This clonotype was counted ten times or more. Its cognate antigen has yet to be identified. No per-base quality is available; no much larger clone lies one base away. The chain is encoded by TRBV30 joined to TRBJ2-5; too little of a D gene remains to name it. This clonotype was sampled from a woman aged 60 to 75 with Graves' ophthalmopathy. Sequencing input: blood. The bases read TGTGCCTGGAGTGTGGGAGAGACCCAGTACTTC. It translates to CAWSVGETQYF.